In its sample, the clone carrying this TCR beta chain was seen a few times. The antigen remains unidentified. The isolated RNA, all of it, was reverse transcribed, so expressed TCRB transcripts were what got sequenced. Profiling relied on immunoSEQ multiplex PCR, and the TCRdb table lists in-frame clones only, not all of them. The table records 400,000 or so clones, over 8.5% of them present only once. Central memory, naive, regulatory and stem cell-like memory CD4+ cells were sorted by CD45RO/CCR7/CD25/CD127/CD95/CD27. This sample was included in a study of beta chain features in type 1 diabetes. For the study at large: Over all samples combined, 90 million to 140 million sorted cells were examined.

Study results and limitations: Reads derived from cDNA could over-represent cells showing high TCR expression. Type 1 diabetes patients showed a moderate but significant shortening of TCRB CDR3s in all four CD4+ subsets.

This CDR3 has 13 amino acids. Germline assignment: CDR1 SGHRS and CDR2 YFSETQ. Deletions cut 3 bases from V and 6 bases from J, with 12 bases between. The sequence came from a man between 25 and 39 years old with type 1 diabetes. This chain joins TRBV5-1 and TRBJ2-5; D remains ambiguous. The specimen sequenced was central memory CD4+ T cells from blood. CDR3 DNA sequence: TGCGCCAGCAGCTCTGGTAATGCGAAGACCCAGTACTTC. This gives the protein CASSSGNAKTQYF.